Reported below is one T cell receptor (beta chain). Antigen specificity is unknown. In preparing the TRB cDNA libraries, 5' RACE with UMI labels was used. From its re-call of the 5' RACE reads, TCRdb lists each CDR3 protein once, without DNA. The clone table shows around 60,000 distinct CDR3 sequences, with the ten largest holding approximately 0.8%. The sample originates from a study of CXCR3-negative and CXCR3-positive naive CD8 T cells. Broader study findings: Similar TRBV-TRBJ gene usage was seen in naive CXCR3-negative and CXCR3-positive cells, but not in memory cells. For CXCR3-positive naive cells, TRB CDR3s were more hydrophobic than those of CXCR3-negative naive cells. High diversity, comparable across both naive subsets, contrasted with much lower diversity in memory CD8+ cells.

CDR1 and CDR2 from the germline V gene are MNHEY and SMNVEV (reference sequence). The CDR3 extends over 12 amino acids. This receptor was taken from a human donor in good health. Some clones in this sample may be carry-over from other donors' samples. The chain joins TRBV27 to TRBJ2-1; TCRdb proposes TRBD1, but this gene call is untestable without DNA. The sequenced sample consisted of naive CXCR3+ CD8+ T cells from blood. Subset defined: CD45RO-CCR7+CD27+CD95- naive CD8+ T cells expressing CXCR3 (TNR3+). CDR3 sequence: CASSLQGNEQFF.